Below are 31 T cell receptor beta chains sequenced from a single sample in a study of T cells in Graves' hyperthyroidism and ophthalmopathy. Amplified TCR beta CDR3 regions derived from RNA transcripts. The HTBI set primed first-round TCR CDR3 RT-PCR. In TCRdb, the multiplex PCR reads were re-called with MiXCR into one record per CDR3 protein. The sample lists fewer than 650,000 distinct CDR3 sequences, about 15% seen once, with around 4.5% in the top ten. The sequencing input was blood. The receptors derive from a woman in her thirties or forties with Graves' ophthalmopathy.

This clonotype was observed at least ten times. This chain links TRBV2 with TRBJ2-7, with 8 bases fitting TRBD1. The CDR3 spans 14 residues. Germline CDR1 is SNHLY and CDR2 is FYNNEI. The ends lost 3 bases at V and 0 bases at J; junction bases unmatched: 1. The CDR3 here is CASSDGQGSYEQYF. For the CDR3, the DNA is TGTGCCAGCAGTGACGGACAGGGCTCCTACGAGCAGTACTTC.

This clonotype was observed at least ten times. The CDR3, as DNA: TGTGCCAGCAGCTTAGGGGGGGCTAGCAAAAACATTCAGTACTTC. It translates to CASSLGGASKNIQYF. This sequence joins TRBV7-2 and TRBJ2-4; D assignment may be TRBD1 or TRBD2 (6 bases each). V was clipped by 1 base and J by 3 bases, with 10 bases between them. Germline loops: CDR1 SGHTA, CDR2 FQGNSA. The length of the CDR3 is 15 residues. The whole variable domain, remainder taken from reference TRBV7-2 and TRBJ2-4, is GAGVSQSPSNKVTEKGKDVELRCDPISGHTALYWYRQSLGQGLEFLIYFQGNSAPDKSGLPSDRFSAERTGGSVSTLTIQRTQQEDSAVYLCASSLGGASKNIQYFGAGTRLSVL.

This chain connects TRBV4-1 to TRBJ1-2, with D tentatively TRBD1 (6 bases). The germline V gene has CDR1 MGHRA and CDR2 YSYEKL. The CDR3 runs 18 residues. The ends were cut back, 4 bases at V and 0 bases at J, with 21 bases in the middle. CDR3 sequence reads: CASSRITGTRATNYGYTF. The CDR3 DNA reads TGCGCCAGCAGCCGGATTACCGGGACACGAGCTACTAACTATGGCTACACCTTC.

This clonotype showed up many times. The chain has TRBV6-2 or TRBV6-3 and TRBJ2-7; D gene uncertain. V lost 0 bases to trimming and J lost 0 bases, with 9 bases between them. Germline V lookup: CDR1 MNHEY, CDR2 SVGEGT. CDR3 length: 15 amino acids. The CDR3 sequence: CASSYSTAGSYEQYF. The CDR3 DNA follows: TGTGCCAGCAGTTACTCGACGGCAGGCTCCTACGAGCAGTACTTC.

This clonotype appeared many times. The CDR3 DNA follows: TGTGCCAGCAGTGAATCAGCCACTAACTATGGCTACACCTTC. It encodes CASSESATNYGYTF. This chain links TRBV25-1 with TRBJ1-2; D not certain. The CDR3 contains 14 residues. Trimming left V 1 base short and J 0 bases short, with 6 bases between. The germline V gene has CDR1 MGHDK and CDR2 SYGVNS.

The gene calls are TRBV6-5 and TRBJ2-7, with D tentatively TRBD2 (6 bases). V was pared by 2 bases and J by 0 bases, with 11 bases between. The CDR3 covers 15 residues. CDR1 is MNHEY, CDR2 SVGAGI, per germline. The CDR3 loop reads CASSYESGASYEQYF. The CDR3 DNA is TGTGCCAGCAGTTACGAGTCGGGAGCCTCCTACGAGCAGTACTTC.

The chain employs TRBV19 and TRBJ1-2; no clear D gene. The ends were cut back, 0 bases at V and 6 bases at J, with 23 bases in the middle. The CDR3 is 18 residues long. The germline CDR1 and CDR2 sequences are LNHDA and SQIVND (reference sequence). CDR3 sequence: CASSIDREGLLRRDGYTF. As DNA, the CDR3 is TGTGCCAGTAGTATAGACCGGGAGGGCCTCCTTCGTCGAGATGGCTACACCTTC.

This clonotype has at least ten counts. This sequence joins TRBV2 and TRBJ1-2, with 8 bases fitting TRBD1. CDR1 is SNHLY and CDR2 is FYNNEI in the germline V gene. The CDR3 totals 17 residues. Unmatched junction bases numbered 12, after V lost 3 bases and J lost 3 bases. Written as DNA, the CDR3 is TGTGCCAGCAGTGAGGGGACAGGCCAGGTGTCCGACTATGGCTACACCTTC. It translates to CASSEGTGQVSDYGYTF.

In this sample, this clonotype turned up many times. The J gene is TRBJ2-5, the V gene TRBV18; 7 nucleotides match TRBD1. Trimming removed 4 bases from V and 5 bases from J; junction bases left unmatched: 7. The CDR3 contains 14 residues. Germline CDR1 is KGHSH and CDR2 is LQKENI. CDR3 sequence (DNA): TGTGCCAGCTCACTCGACAGGGACGAGGAGACCCAGTACTTC. Its protein is CASSLDRDEETQYF.

This clonotype was recorded many times. This rearrangement joins TRBV28 to TRBJ2-7; 11 bases align to TRBD2. Trimming at V came to 7 bases and at J to 7 bases, leaving 6 bases not matched to a gene. Germline values: CDR1 MDHEN, CDR2 SYDVKM. The CDR3 runs to 13 residues. The CDR3 DNA is TGTGCCAGCAAGACTAGCGGGGCCCTGGAGCAGTACTTC. Translated, it gives CASKTSGALEQYF. The full variable domain, with the rest looked up from reference TRBV28 and TRBJ2-7, is DVKVTQSSRYLVKRTGEKVFLECVQDMDHENMFWYRQDPGLGLRLIYFSYDVKMKEKGDIPEGYSVSREKKERFSLILESASTNQTSMYLCASKTSGALEQYFGPGTRLTVT.

This clonotype occurred a few times. The chain carries TRBV11-2 and TRBJ1-1, with D maybe TRBD1 (5 bases). V lost 1 base, J lost 4 bases, and 13 bases lay in between. The CDR3 contains 15 residues. Germline CDR1 reads SGHAT; CDR2 reads FQNNGV. CDR3: CASSLVQGGGTEAFF. CDR3 DNA: TGTGCCAGCAGCTTAGTTCAGGGAGGAGGCACTGAAGCTTTCTTT.

The chain recombines TRBV5-1 with TRBJ2-1; 10 bases fit TRBD1. The ends lost 3 bases at V and 2 bases at J; junction bases unmatched: 2. This CDR3 is 15 amino acids long. Germline-derived CDR1 and CDR2 are SGHRS and YFSETQ. In nucleotides, the CDR3 is TGCGCCAGCAGCTCGACAGGGGGCACCTACAATGAGCAGTTCTTC. This codes for CASSSTGGTYNEQFF.

Many counts were recorded for this clonotype. In DNA form, the CDR3 reads TGTGCCAGCAGTTTACTAGGTTCACCCCTCCACTTT. Its translation is CASSLLGSPLHF. V and J are TRBV12-3 or TRBV12-4 and TRBJ1-6; D is ambiguous. There are 12 residues in the CDR3. Trimming shortened V by 2 bases and J by 9 bases, and 5 bases separated the two germline ends.

Worth noting for this clonotype: The conserved final phenylalanine or tryptophan is absent from the CDR3, which likely points to a read error. V usage is TRBV2 and J usage is TRBJ1-2, with D possibly TRBD1 on 5 matching bases. In germline, CDR1 is SNHLY, CDR2 FYNNEI. This CDR3 has 20 amino acids. Trimming took 2 bases from V and 5 from J, leaving 30 bases between them. CDR3 nucleotides: TGTGCCAGCAGTGAAATTAGTCAGGAGACCTCGTTTATCCGGGGGTATGGCTACACCTCC. Protein product: CASSEISQETSFIRGYGYTS.

This clonotype was observed at least ten times. The V and J genes are TRBV28 and TRBJ2-5; TRBD1 matches 7 bases. Germline CDR1 MDHEN, CDR2 SYDVKM. V dropped 5 bases and J dropped 4; count of bases not matched to a gene: 7. This CDR3 region has 14 residues. This CDR3 is CASSPSDRRETQYF. The CDR3 DNA reads as TGTGCCAGCAGTCCATCGGACAGGCGAGAGACCCAGTACTTC.

This clonotype was observed many times. V and J are TRBV12-3 or TRBV12-4 and TRBJ2-7; D call uncertain. Trimming left V 7 bases short and J 0 bases short, with 13 bases between. The CDR3 runs 14 residues. The CDR3 is CASTPFGSSYEQYF. CDR3 nucleotide sequence: TGTGCCAGCACCCCATTCGGGTCCTCCTACGAGCAGTACTTC.

This clonotype was recorded at least ten times. The rearrangement links TRBV6-2 or TRBV6-3 to TRBJ1-2, with D maybe TRBD1 (5 bases). With 0 bases removed from V and 4 bases from J, the gap between germline ends came to 12 bases. Germline CDR1 is MNHEY and CDR2 is SVGEGT. The CDR3 is 15 amino acids. Written as DNA, the CDR3 is TGTGCCAGCAGTTACTCGGGGCCGCCCCCCTATGGCTACACCTTC. Encoded protein: CASSYSGPPPYGYTF.

This clonotype was detected ten times or more. The gene calls are TRBV20-1 and TRBJ2-5; no definite D call. The CDR3 runs to 11 residues. Germline CDR1 reads DFQATT; CDR2 reads SNEGSKA (reference sequence). With 5 bases removed from V and 5 bases from J, the gap between germline ends came to 9 bases. The DNA of the CDR3 is TGCAGTGCTGGTGAAGGGGAGACCCAGTACTTC. Translation: CSAGEGETQYF.

V usage is TRBV6-1 and J usage is TRBJ2-2; D remains ambiguous. V lost 6 bases and J 3 bases, leaving 14 bases between the germline ends. Germline V CDR1 and CDR2: MNHNS, SASEGT. The CDR3 is 15 residues long. In DNA form, the CDR3 reads TGTGCCAGCAGACACCCCCTAGGTGACACCGGGGAGCTGTTTTTT. This gives the protein CASRHPLGDTGELFF.

This clonotype was detected ten times or more. The chain carries TRBV28 and TRBJ1-6; D perhaps matches TRBD1 (6 bases). Between the trimmed V and J ends, which lost 6 bases and 5 bases, there was a span of 14 bases. Germline values: CDR1 MDHEN, CDR2 SYDVKM. The CDR3 covers 15 residues. The CDR3 DNA follows: TGTGCCAGCAGCGTTAGACAGGACCATAATTCACCCCTCCACTTT. Residues: CASSVRQDHNSPLHF.

The V gene is TRBV5-1, the J gene TRBJ2-6; 7 bases are a match to TRBD1. The CDR3 has 14 amino acids. Looked up from germline, CDR1 is SGHRS and CDR2 is YFSETQ. V was pared by 6 bases and J by 4 bases, with 4 bases of the junction left unmatched. In DNA form, the CDR3 reads TGCGCCAGCAAGACAGGGCGGGGGGCCAACGTCCTGACTTTC. It codes for CASKTGRGANVLTF.

This clonotype has ten or more counts. The V call is TRBV11-2, the J call TRBJ1-1; D remains ambiguous. Germline V gene data show CDR1 as SGHAT and CDR2 as FQNNGV. This CDR3 has 13 amino acids. V shed 0 bases and J shed 5 bases, with 7 bases lying between them. The CDR3 protein is CASSLDGVTEAFF. In DNA, the CDR3 is TGTGCCAGCAGCTTAGATGGGGTTACTGAAGCTTTCTTT.

This clonotype was recorded at least ten times. The chain carries TRBV11-3 and TRBJ2-7, with 9 bases matching TRBD1. This CDR3 has 14 amino acids. V shed 7 bases, J shed 1 base, and the junction held 5 bases outside the gene matches. CDR1 is SGHNT, CDR2 YENEEA, per germline. The CDR3 DNA reads as TGTGCCAGCAACCCGGGACAGGGATCCTACGAGCAGTACTTC. This translates into CASNPGQGSYEQYF.

This clonotype was observed a few times. This could be a read error, since a much larger clone is one nucleotide away. The chain couples TRBV27 to TRBJ2-5; a possible D gene is TRBD2 (6 bases). The J call may be in error: the DNA end matches TRBJ2-1 better. This CDR3 comprises 12 residues. CDR1 is MNHEY and CDR2 is SMNVEV in the germline V gene (reference sequence). The CDR3 reads CASSLGGTTQFF. CDR3 nucleotide sequence: TGTGCCAGCAGTTTAGGAGGGACGACCCAGTTCTTC.

V is TRBV28 and J is TRBJ1-6; 9 bases are a match to TRBD1. Trimming took 1 base from V and 13 from J; bases not matched to a gene: 11. The CDR3 is 16 residues long. The germline V gene has CDR1 MDHEN and CDR2 SYDVKM. CDR3 amino acids: CASSLSPGQGASPLHF. CDR3 nucleotide sequence: TGTGCCAGCAGTTTATCCCCGGGACAGGGAGCATCCCCCCTCCACTTT.

This clonotype was seen a handful of times. This chain links TRBV19 with TRBJ2-7; D is unclear. Per the germline V gene, CDR1 is LNHDA and CDR2 is SQIVND (reference sequence). The CDR3 sequence is 14 residues long. V was shortened by 3 bases and J by 3 bases, with 12 bases between the two germline ends. The CDR3 spells CASSIAVGSYEQYF. Here the CDR3 DNA reads TGTGCCAGTAGTATCGCAGTGGGAAGCTACGAGCAGTACTTC.

This clonotype was recorded at least ten times. V is TRBV12-3 or TRBV12-4 and J is TRBJ2-7; 12 positions agree with TRBD2. The CDR3 consists of 20 residues. V shed 1 base, J shed 2 bases, and the junction held 15 bases outside the gene matches. CDR3 sequence: CASSLGLAGEGLLRTYEQYF. Written as DNA, the CDR3 is TGTGCCAGCAGTTTAGGACTAGCGGGAGAAGGTCTTTTGAGGACCTACGAGCAGTACTTC.

The chain is built from TRBV10-3 and TRBJ1-3; possible D gene TRBD1, 6 bases. V lost 5 bases and J 0 bases, leaving 14 bases between the germline ends. This CDR3 contains 16 residues. Germline V gene data show CDR1 as ENHRY and CDR2 as SYGVKD. CDR3 region: CAISRLGGLSGNTIYF. The CDR3 region has the DNA TGTGCCATCAGTCGCCTTGGGGGCCTCTCTGGAAACACCATATATTTT.

This clonotype was seen repeatedly, ten times or more. This chain links TRBV12-3 or TRBV12-4 with TRBJ2-5; 8 bases match TRBD2. This CDR3 has 14 residues. With 6 bases clipped from V and 5 bases from J, the junction kept 8 bases outside the gene matches. This chain's CDR3 is CASSGNRGGETQYF. The CDR3 nucleotides are TGTGCCAGCAGCGGTAACCGGGGGGGGGAGACCCAGTACTTC.

Ten or more counts support this clonotype. The V and J genes are TRBV11-2 and TRBJ2-7; D possibly corresponds to TRBD1 (5 bases). V lost 5 bases to trimming and J lost 4 bases, with 18 bases between them. Germline CDR1 reads SGHAT; CDR2 reads FQNNGV. The CDR3 has 15 residues. Here the CDR3 DNA reads TGTGCCAGCAGCATCCAGGGTGGTGGTTGGTACGAGCAGTACTTC. It is translated as CASSIQGGGWYEQYF.

This clonotype has ten or more counts. The genes are TRBV4-1 and TRBJ2-5; D remains ambiguous. The V gene's germline CDR1 is MGHRA and CDR2 YSYEKL. CDR3 size: 18 residues. V shed 0 bases and J shed 2 bases, with 19 bases lying between them. CDR3 in DNA: TGCGCCAGCAGCCAAGATCTTCTGGGCGCAAATATACAAGAGACCCAGTACTTC. It translates to CASSQDLLGANIQETQYF.